The entry below describes one T cell receptor beta chain. There is no known antigen for this receptor. Base qualities are not recorded, but no much larger clone differs from it by a single base. The sample is drawn from a study of blood T cell repertoires in COVID-19 (dated by TCRdb to between 2020 and 2021). For the wider study: Collaborator samples came from the United States, Italy and Spain and covered acute and convalescent phases of COVID-19. The material from the prospective study consisted of cDNA or gDNA derived from T cells, B-cell-depleted T cells, or PBMCs. Subjects who had been exposed to COVID-19, were actively infected with it, or had recovered from it provided the deeply sampled blood TCRbeta repertoires that made up the dataset. The repertoires were released in a freely available public database meant as a resource for research on the immune response to SARS-CoV-2. The samples were drawn from the first 160 participants of the ongoing ImmuneRACE study and from more than 1,000 subjects provided by 6 global collaborators. The sample metadata nearly always contained a de-identified subject ID, COVID-19 status, age in years and sex. Where available, HLA class I and class II types were obtained from metadata supplied by the sample provider rather than from assay-based typing. The paper as a whole reports these results and caveats: How much clinical and demographic metadata was included differed by source and by participant, and the metadata was provided uncurated.

The collaborating institutions used their own protocols to collect whole blood in K2EDTA tubes. For TCRbeta analysis, collaborator samples were shipped as frozen whole blood, as isolated PBMCs, or as DNA extracted from either sample type. The CDR3, cysteine through phenylalanine, is 16 amino acids long. CDR3 DNA is the only sequence kept; it has 48 bases, read in frame from the first base. Trimming leaves V shorter by 3 bases and J shorter by 7 bases, with the junction holding 11 bases beyond the gene matches. CDR1 and CDR2, per the germline V gene, are MNHNS and SASEGT. TCRbeta CDR3 regions were amplified from genomic DNA by means of the immunoSEQ Assay, a bias-controlled multiplex PCR. As for the authors' bioinformatics: The number of nucleated cells in each sample was estimated by amplification of reference gene primers within the assay. To quantify the absolute abundance of each unique TCRbeta CDR3 rearrangement, sequence reads were collapsed and filtered. For each sample, productive Simpson clonality was calculated by taking the square root of Simpson's diversity index across productive rearrangements. Imported from immuneACCESS, the table was reduced by TCRdb to in-frame sequences with V and J called. These copies leave out some clones; in studies compared against another copy, an unresolved V gene accounts for under half, and the cause of the remainder is not known. The V and J calls and clone size were taken over from that table, and D and trimming were inferred from the DNA. The sample table records approximately 250,000 clones; 86% of these occur just once. Approximately 8.2% of the sample is held by the ten biggest clonotypes.

Recombination linked TRBV6-1 to TRBJ1-4; 7 junctional bases match TRBD1. Sequencing was carried out using peripheral blood. This sequence originates from a middle-aged man with active or convalescent COVID-19. The sequenced DNA: TGTGCCAGCAGTGACGGCGGCAGGGGGTCGACTGAAAAACTGTTTTTT. Its coded protein is CASSDGGRGSTEKLFF.